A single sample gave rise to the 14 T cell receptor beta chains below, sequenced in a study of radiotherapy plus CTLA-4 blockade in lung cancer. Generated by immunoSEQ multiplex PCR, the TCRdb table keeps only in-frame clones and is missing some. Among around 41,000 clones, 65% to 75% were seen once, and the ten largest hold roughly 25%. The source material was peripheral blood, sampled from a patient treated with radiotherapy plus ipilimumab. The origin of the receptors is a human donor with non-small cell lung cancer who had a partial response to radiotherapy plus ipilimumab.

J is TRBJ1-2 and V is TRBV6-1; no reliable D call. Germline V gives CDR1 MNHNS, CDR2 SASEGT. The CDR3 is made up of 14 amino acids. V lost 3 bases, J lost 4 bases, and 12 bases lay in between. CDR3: CASSDLGSSYGYTF. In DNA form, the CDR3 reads TGTGCCAGCAGTGACTTGGGCAGCTCCTATGGCTACACCTTC.

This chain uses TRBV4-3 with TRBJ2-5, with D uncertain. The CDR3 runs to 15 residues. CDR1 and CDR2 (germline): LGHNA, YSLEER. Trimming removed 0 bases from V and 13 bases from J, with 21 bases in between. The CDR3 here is CASSQDLSSYVPPYF. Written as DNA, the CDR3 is TGCGCCAGCAGCCAAGATTTGTCTTCCTACGTTCCCCCGTACTTC.

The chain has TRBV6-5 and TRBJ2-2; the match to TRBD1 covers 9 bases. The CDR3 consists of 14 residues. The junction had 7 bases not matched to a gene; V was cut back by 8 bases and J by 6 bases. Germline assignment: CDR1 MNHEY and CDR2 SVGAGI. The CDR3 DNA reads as TGTGCCAGCTACCGACAGGGGGGAGCCGGGGAGCTGTTTTTT. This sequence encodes CASYRQGGAGELFF.

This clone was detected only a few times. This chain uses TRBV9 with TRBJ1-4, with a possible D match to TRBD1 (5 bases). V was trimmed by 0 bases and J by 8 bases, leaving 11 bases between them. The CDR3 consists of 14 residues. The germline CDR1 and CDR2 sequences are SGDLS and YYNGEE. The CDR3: CASSVGDGGEKLFF. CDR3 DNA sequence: TGTGCCAGCAGCGTAGGGGACGGGGGAGAAAAACTGTTTTTT.

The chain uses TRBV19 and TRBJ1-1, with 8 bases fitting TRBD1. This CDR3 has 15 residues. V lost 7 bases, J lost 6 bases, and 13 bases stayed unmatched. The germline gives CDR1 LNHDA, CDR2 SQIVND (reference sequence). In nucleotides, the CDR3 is TGTGCCAGTACCATGCTGGACAGGGACATCTCTGAAGCTTTCTTT. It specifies CASTMLDRDISEAFF.

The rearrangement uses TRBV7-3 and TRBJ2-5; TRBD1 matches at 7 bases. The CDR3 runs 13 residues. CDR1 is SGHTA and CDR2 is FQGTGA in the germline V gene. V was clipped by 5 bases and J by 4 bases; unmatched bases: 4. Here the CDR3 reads CASSPHRGETQYF. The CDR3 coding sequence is TGTGCCAGCAGCCCCCACAGGGGAGAGACCCAGTACTTC. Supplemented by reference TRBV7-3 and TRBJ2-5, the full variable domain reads GAGVSQTPSNKVTEKGKYVELRCDPISGHTALYWYRQSLGQGPEFLIYFQGTGAADDSGLPNDRFFAVRPEGSVSTLKIQRTERGDSAVYLCASSPHRGETQYFGPGTRLLVL.

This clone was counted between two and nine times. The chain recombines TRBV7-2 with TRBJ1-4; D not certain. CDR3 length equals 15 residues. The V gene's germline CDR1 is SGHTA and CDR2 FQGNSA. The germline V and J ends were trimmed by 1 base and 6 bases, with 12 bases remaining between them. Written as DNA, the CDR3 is TGTGCCAGCAGCTTAGTTGGTTCCCAGGATGAAAAACTGTTTTTT. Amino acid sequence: CASSLVGSQDEKLFF.

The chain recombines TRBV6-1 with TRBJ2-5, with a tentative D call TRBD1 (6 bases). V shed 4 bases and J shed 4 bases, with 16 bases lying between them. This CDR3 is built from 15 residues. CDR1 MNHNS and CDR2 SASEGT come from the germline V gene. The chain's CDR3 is CASSGTWGRRETQYF. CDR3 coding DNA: TGTGCCAGCAGTGGAACGTGGGGGCGGCGAGAGACCCAGTACTTC.

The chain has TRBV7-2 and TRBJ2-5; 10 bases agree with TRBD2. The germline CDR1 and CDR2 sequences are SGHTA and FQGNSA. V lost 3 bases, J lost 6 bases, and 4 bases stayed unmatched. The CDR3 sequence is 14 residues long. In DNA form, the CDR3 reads TGTGCCAGCAGCTTTACTAGCGGGGCGAAGACCCAGTACTTC. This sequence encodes CASSFTSGAKTQYF.

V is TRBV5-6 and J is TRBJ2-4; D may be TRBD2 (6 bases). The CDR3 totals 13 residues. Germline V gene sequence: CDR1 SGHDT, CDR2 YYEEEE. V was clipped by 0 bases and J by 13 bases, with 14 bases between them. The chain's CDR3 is CASSLERWGEQYF. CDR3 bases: TGTGCCAGCAGCTTGGAAAGGTGGGGGGAGCAGTACTTC.

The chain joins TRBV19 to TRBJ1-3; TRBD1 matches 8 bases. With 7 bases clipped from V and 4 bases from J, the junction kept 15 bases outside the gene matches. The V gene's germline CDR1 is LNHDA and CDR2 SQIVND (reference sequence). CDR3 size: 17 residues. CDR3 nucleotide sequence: TGTGCCAGTAAGGCCACAGGGGGGCTTGTTCAAGGAAACACCATATATTTT. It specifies CASKATGGLVQGNTIYF.

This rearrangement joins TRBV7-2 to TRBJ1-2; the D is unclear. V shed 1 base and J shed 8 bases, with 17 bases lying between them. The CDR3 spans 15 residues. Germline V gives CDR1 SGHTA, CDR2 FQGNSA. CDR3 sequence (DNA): TGTGCCAGCAGCTTAGAGTCCCCGGGAGGGCTCGGCTACACCTTC. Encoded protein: CASSLESPGGLGYTF.

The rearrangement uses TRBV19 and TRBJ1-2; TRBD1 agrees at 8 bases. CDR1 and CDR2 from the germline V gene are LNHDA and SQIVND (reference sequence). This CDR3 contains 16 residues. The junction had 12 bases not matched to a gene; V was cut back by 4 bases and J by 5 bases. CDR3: CASSTTGERLRYGYTF. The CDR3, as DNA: TGTGCCAGTAGTACGACAGGGGAGCGACTAAGATATGGCTACACCTTC.

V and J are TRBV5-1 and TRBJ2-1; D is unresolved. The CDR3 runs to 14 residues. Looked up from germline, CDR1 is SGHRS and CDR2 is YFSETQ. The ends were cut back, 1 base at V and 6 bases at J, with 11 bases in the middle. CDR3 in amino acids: CASSLTSSRNEQFF. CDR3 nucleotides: TGCGCCAGCAGCTTGACTTCGTCCCGCAATGAGCAGTTCTTC.